This TCR beta chain was profiled in a study of T-cell reconstitution after alpha-beta-depleted transplantation in children (dated by TCRdb to the mid-2010s). With regard to the full study: Using TCR repertoire profiling, the study followed T-cell immune reconstitution in a quantitative way in children after TCRalphabeta/CD19-depleted allogeneic hematopoietic cell transplantation.

To prepare the library, PCR was applied. Sequencing was carried out with an Illumina HiSeq 2500. TCR libraries were prepared with molecular barcoding, using unique molecular identifiers to normalize TCRbeta repertoire quantification. The public reads were quality trimmed at Q25 with fastp and then assembled into clones with MiXCR by TCRdb, keeping productive beta chains. Every distinct CDR3 protein forms one entry, paired with its most common genes and DNA. The sample contains about 610,000 distinct CDR3 sequences, about 10% of them found a single time. The ten largest clonotypes hold less than 5% of the sample. In the case of this clonotype: Its antigen specificity is not known. Base qualities are not recorded, but no much larger clone differs from it by a single base.

The germline V gene provides CDR1 SGHRS and CDR2 YFSETQ. V lost 0 bases and J lost 5 bases, and the count of bases not matched to a germline gene is 6. Taken from cysteine to phenylalanine, the CDR3 has 15 residues. Of all the DNA, just the CDR3 is kept, 45 bases in frame from base 1. This material consisted of PBMCs from the stem cell graft donor, taken from the stem cell graft. The rearranged segments are TRBV5-1 and TRBJ2-7, with 9 junctional bases fitting TRBD2. The source of this sequence is a human donor who donated a stem cell graft to a child with acute myeloid leukemia. Read as DNA, the sequence is TGCGCCAGCAGCTTGGAGGGCGGGAGGGCCCACGAGCAGTACTTC. This sequence encodes CASSLEGGRAHEQYF.